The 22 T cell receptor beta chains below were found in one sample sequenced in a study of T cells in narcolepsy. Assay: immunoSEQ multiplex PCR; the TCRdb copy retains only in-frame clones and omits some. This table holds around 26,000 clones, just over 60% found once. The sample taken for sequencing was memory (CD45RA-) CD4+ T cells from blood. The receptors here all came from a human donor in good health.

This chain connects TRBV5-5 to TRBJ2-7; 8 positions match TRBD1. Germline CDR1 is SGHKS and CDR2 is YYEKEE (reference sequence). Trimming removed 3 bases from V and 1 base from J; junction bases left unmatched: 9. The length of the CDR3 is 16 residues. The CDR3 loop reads CASSSVAGTGSYEQYF. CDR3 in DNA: TGTGCCAGCAGCTCCGTCGCCGGGACAGGTTCCTACGAGCAGTACTTC.

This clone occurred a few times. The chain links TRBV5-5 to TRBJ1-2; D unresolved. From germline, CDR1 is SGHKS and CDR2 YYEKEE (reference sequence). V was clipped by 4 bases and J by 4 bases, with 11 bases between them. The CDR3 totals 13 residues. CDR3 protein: CASSPTDRYGYTF. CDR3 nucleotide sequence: TGTGCCAGCAGCCCTACCGACCGCTATGGCTACACCTTC.

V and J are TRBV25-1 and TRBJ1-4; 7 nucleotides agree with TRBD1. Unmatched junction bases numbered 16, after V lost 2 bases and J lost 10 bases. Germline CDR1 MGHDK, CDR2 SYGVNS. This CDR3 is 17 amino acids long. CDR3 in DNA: TGTGCCAGCAGTGAACCCCTCGGACAGGACGGGTCCAGAAAACTGTTTTTT. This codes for CASSEPLGQDGSRKLFF.

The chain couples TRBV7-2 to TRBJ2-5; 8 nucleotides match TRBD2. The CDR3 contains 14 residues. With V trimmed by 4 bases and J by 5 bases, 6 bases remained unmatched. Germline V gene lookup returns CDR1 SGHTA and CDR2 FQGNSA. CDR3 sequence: CASSSGGARETQYF. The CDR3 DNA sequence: TGTGCCAGCAGCTCCGGGGGGGCCAGGGAGACCCAGTACTTC.

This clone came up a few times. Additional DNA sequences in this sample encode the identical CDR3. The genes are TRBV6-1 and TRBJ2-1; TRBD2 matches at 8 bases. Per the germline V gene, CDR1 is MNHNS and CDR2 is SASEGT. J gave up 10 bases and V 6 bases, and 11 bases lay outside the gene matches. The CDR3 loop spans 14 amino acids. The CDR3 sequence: CASRPRGREGEQFF. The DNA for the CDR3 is TGTGCCAGCAGGCCGCGAGGCCGGGAGGGCGAGCAGTTCTTC.

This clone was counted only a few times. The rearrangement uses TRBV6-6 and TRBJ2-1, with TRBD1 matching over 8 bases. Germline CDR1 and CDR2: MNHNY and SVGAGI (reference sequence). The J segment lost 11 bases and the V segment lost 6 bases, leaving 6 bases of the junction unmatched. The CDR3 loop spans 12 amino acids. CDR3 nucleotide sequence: TGTGCCAGCAGGCCAGACAGGGGACAGCAGTTCTTC. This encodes CASRPDRGQQFF.

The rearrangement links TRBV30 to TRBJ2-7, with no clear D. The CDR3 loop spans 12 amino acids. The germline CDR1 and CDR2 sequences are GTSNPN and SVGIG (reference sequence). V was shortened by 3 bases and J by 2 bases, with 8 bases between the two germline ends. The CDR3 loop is CAWRTGPYEQYF. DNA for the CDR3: TGTGCCTGGAGGACTGGCCCCTACGAGCAGTACTTC.

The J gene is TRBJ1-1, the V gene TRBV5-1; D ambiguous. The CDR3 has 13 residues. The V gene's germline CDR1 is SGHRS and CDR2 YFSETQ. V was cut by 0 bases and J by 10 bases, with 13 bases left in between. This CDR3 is CASSLEIGVVAFF. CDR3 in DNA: TGCGCCAGCAGCTTGGAGATAGGCGTCGTAGCTTTCTTT.

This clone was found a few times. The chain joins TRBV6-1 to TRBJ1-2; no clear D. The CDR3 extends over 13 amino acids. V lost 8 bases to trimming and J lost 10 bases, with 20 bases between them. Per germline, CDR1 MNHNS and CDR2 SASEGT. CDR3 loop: CASRPGGISPYTF. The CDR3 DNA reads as TGTGCCAGCCGCCCGGGAGGGATTTCGCCCTACACCTTC.

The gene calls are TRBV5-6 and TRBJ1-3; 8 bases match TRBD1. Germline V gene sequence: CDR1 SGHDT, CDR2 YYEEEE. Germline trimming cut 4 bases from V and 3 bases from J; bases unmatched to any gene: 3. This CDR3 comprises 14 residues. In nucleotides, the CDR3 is TGTGCCAGCAGCCGACAGGGGTTTGGAAACACCATATATTTT. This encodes CASSRQGFGNTIYF.

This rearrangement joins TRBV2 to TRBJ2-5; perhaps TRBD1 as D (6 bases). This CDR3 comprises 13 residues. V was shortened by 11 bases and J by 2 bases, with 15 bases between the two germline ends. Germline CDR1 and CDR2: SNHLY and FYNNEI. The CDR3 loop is CAAQGEVQETQYF. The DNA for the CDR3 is TGTGCCGCACAGGGAGAGGTACAAGAGACCCAGTACTTC. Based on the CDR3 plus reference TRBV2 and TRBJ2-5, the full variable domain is EPEVTQTPSHQVTQMGQEVILRCVPISNHLYFYWYRQILGQKVEFLVSFYNNEISEKSEIFDDQFSVERPDGSNFTLKIRSTKLEDSAMYFCAAQGEVQETQYFGPGTRLLVL.

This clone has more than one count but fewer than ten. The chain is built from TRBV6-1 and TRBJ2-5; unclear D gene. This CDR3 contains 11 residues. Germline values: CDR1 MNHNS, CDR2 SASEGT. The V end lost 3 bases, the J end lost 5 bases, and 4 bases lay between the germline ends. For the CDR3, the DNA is TGTGCCAGCAGTGAGAGGGAGACCCAGTACTTC. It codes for CASSERETQYF.

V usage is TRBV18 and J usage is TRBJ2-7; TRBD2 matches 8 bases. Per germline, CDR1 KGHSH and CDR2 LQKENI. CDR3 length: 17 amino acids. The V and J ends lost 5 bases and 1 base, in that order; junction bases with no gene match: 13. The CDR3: CASSYNSRSGGSYEQYF. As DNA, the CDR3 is TGTGCCAGCTCATACAACTCGCGGAGCGGGGGATCCTACGAGCAGTACTTC.

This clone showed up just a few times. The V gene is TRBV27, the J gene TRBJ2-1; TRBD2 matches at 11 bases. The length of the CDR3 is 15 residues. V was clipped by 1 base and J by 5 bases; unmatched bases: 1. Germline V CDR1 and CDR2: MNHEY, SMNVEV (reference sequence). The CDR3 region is CASSLYSGGDNEQFF. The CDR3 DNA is TGTGCCAGCAGTTTATATAGCGGGGGGGACAATGAGCAGTTCTTC.

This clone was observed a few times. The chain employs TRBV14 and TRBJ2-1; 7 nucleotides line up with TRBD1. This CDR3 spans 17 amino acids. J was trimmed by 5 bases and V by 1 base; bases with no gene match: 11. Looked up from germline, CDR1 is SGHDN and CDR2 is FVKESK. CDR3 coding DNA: TGTGCCAGCAGCCAAGGCCTCGGGACAGTCCTAAACAATGAGCAGTTCTTC. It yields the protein CASSQGLGTVLNNEQFF. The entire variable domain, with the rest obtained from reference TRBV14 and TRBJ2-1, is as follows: EAGVTQFPSHSVIEKGQTVTLRCDPISGHDNLYWYRRVMGKEIKFLLHFVKESKQDESGMPNNRFLAERTGGTYSTLKVQPAELEDSGVYFCASSQGLGTVLNNEQFFGPGTRLTVL.

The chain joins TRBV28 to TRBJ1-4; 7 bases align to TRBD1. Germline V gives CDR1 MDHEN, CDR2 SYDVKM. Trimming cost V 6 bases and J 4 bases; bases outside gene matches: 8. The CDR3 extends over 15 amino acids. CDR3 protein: CASRRAGTDNEKLFF. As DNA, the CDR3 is TGTGCCAGCAGACGGGCTGGGACAGATAATGAAAAACTGTTTTTT.

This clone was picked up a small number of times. The CDR3 spells CASSKGGQGAIYEQYF. CDR3 sequence (DNA): TGTGCCAGCAGTAAAGGGGGACAGGGGGCTATATACGAGCAGTACTTC. The genes are TRBV27 and TRBJ2-7; 12 bases line up with TRBD1. The CDR3 has 16 amino acids. Per germline, CDR1 MNHEY and CDR2 SMNVEV (reference sequence). The J segment lost 4 bases and the V segment lost 5 bases, leaving 9 bases of the junction unmatched.

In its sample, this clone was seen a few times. The CDR3 DNA is TGTGCCTGGCTGCGGGGGTCTTGGAATAAAGCCGGGGAGCTGTTTTTT. Protein sequence: CAWLRGSWNKAGELFF. V is TRBV30 and J is TRBJ2-2; 7 nucleotides agree with TRBD2. The germline V gene has CDR1 GTSNPN and CDR2 SVGIG (reference sequence). This CDR3 contains 16 residues. Germline trimming cut 5 bases from V and 6 bases from J; bases unmatched to any gene: 15.

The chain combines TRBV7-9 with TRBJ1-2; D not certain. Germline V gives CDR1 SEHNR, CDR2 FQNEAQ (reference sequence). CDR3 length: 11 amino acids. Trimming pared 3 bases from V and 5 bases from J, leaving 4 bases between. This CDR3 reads CASSLKYGYTF. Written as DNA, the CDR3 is TGTGCCAGCAGCTTGAAGTATGGCTACACCTTC.

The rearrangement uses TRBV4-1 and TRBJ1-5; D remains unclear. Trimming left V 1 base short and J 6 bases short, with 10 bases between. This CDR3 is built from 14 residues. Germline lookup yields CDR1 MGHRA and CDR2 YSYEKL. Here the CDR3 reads CASSQGQAGQPQHF. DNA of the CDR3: TGCGCCAGCAGCCAAGGGCAGGCGGGTCAGCCCCAGCATTTT.

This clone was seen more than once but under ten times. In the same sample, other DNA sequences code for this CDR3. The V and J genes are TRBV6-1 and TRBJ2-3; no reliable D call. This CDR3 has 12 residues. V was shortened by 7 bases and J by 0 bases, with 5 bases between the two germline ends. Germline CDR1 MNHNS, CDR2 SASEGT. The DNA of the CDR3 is TGTGCCAGCACCGGGAGCACAGATACGCAGTATTTT. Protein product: CASTGSTDTQYF.

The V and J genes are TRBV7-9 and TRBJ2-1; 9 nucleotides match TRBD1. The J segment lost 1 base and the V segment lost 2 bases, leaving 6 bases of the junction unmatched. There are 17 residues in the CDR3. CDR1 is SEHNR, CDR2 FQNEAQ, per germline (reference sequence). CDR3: CASSLLLDRGSYNEQFF. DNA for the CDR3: TGTGCCAGCAGCTTACTTCTCGACAGGGGGTCCTACAATGAGCAGTTCTTC.